These T cell receptor beta chains were read from a single sample in a study of shared clonotypes between healthy human individuals. Clones were read by immunoSEQ multiplex PCR, and TCRdb kept only the in-frame ones, dropping some. The sample has almost 700,000 clones; around 90% are singletons. Sequenced input: naive CD8+ T cells sorted from blood. These receptors originate from a man younger than 40 in good health. The CDR3 runs from the conserved cysteine through the conserved F or W. Fields, in order: CDR3 protein, CDR3 DNA, D gene, V gene, clone size, J gene. A D gene is named only where the DNA matches it firmly. Only some rows state a clone size, as once, few, many or a class for expanded clones.

CDR3aa: CASSDRKDEQYF
CDR3nt: TGTGCCAGCAGTGACAGGAAGGACGAGCAGTACTTC
d_gene: -
v_gene: TRBV2
abundance: few
j_gene: TRBJ2-7

CDR3aa: CASSPDRATEAFF
CDR3nt: TGCGCCAGCAGCCCGGACAGGGCGACTGAAGCTTTCTTT
d_gene: TRBD1
v_gene: TRBV5-1
abundance: -
j_gene: TRBJ1-1

CDR3aa: CATCCPGGRVNEQFF
CDR3nt: TGTGCCACCTGCTGCCCTGGCGGGAGGGTCAATGAGCAGTTCTTC
d_gene: TRBD2
v_gene: TRBV27
abundance: few
j_gene: TRBJ2-1

CDR3aa: CSVEPGDNEQFF
CDR3nt: TGCAGCGTTGAACCGGGGGACAATGAGCAGTTCTTC
d_gene: -
v_gene: TRBV29-1
abundance: -
j_gene: TRBJ2-1

CDR3aa: CAEASGVYNEQFF
CDR3nt: TGTGCCGAAGCTAGCGGGGTATACAATGAGCAGTTCTTC
d_gene: TRBD2
v_gene: TRBV7-2
abundance: -
j_gene: TRBJ2-1

CDR3aa: CASRQTGENEQFF
CDR3nt: TGTGCCAGCAGACAAACAGGGGAAAATGAGCAGTTCTTC
d_gene: TRBD1
v_gene: TRBV5-6
abundance: -
j_gene: TRBJ2-1

CDR3aa: CASSPGLVYEQFF
CDR3nt: TGTGCCAGTAGTCCCGGACTAGTGTATGAGCAGTTCTTC
d_gene: TRBD2
v_gene: TRBV19
abundance: -
j_gene: TRBJ2-1

CDR3aa: CASSSGTGLNEQFF
CDR3nt: TGTGCCAGCAGTTCCGGGACAGGGTTGAATGAGCAGTTCTTC
d_gene: TRBD1
v_gene: TRBV5-5
abundance: -
j_gene: TRBJ2-1

CDR3aa: CASSSTGTSPYEQYF
CDR3nt: TGTGCCAGCAGCTCAACCGGGACTAGTCCCTACGAGCAGTACTTC
d_gene: TRBD2
v_gene: TRBV7-9
abundance: -
j_gene: TRBJ2-7

CDR3aa: CASSLVSSTDTQYF
CDR3nt: TGTGCCAGCAGCTTAGTGAGTAGCACAGATACGCAGTATTTT
d_gene: -
v_gene: TRBV11-2
abundance: -
j_gene: TRBJ2-3

CDR3aa: CASSLERAYVVHEQFF
CDR3nt: TGCGCCAGCAGCTTGGAAAGGGCATATGTAGTACATGAGCAGTTCTTC
d_gene: -
v_gene: TRBV5-1
abundance: -
j_gene: TRBJ2-1

CDR3aa: CASSVGRVLQETQYF
CDR3nt: TGTGCCAGCAGCGTAGGGCGGGTCCTCCAAGAGACCCAGTACTTC
d_gene: -
v_gene: TRBV9
abundance: -
j_gene: TRBJ2-5

CDR3aa: CASSYGAGELFF
CDR3nt: TGTGCCAGCAGTTACGGGGCCGGGGAGCTGTTTTTT
d_gene: -
v_gene: TRBV25-1
abundance: -
j_gene: TRBJ2-2

CDR3aa: CAWSDGAYEQYF
CDR3nt: TGTGCCTGGAGTGACGGAGCCTACGAGCAGTACTTC
d_gene: -
v_gene: TRBV30
abundance: few
j_gene: TRBJ2-7

CDR3aa: CASSLSLTGDPRQYF
CDR3nt: TGTGCCAGCAGTTTATCGTTAACAGGGGACCCCCGGCAGTACTTC
d_gene: TRBD1
v_gene: TRBV27
abundance: -
j_gene: TRBJ2-7

CDR3aa: CASSLAGKGRGQPQHF
CDR3nt: TGTGCCAGCAGCTTAGCGGGGAAGGGGCGAGGTCAGCCCCAGCATTTT
d_gene: -
v_gene: TRBV7-9
abundance: -
j_gene: TRBJ1-5

CDR3aa: CASSLAGVAGGYNEQFF
CDR3nt: TGTGCCAGCAGCTTAGCGGGGGTAGCCGGGGGTTACAATGAGCAGTTCTTC
d_gene: -
v_gene: TRBV7-8
abundance: -
j_gene: TRBJ2-1

CDR3aa: CAWSYSQGGWPYEQYF
CDR3nt: TGTGCCTGGAGTTACTCTCAGGGTGGATGGCCCTACGAGCAGTACTTC
d_gene: -
v_gene: TRBV30
abundance: -
j_gene: TRBJ2-7

CDR3aa: CASSPTNRVGYEQYF
CDR3nt: TGTGCCAGCAGCCCCACCAACAGGGTCGGGTACGAGCAGTACTTC
d_gene: -
v_gene: TRBV7-9
abundance: -
j_gene: TRBJ2-7

CDR3aa: CATTGTGDEQYF
CDR3nt: TGTGCCACCACCGGGACTGGGGACGAGCAGTACTTC
d_gene: -
v_gene: TRBV2
abundance: few
j_gene: TRBJ2-7

CDR3aa: CACGGLTPWGYTF
CDR3nt: TGTGCCTGCGGCGGTTTAACTCCTTGGGGCTACACCTTC
d_gene: -
v_gene: TRBV30
abundance: -
j_gene: TRBJ1-2

CDR3aa: CASSLGYEQYF
CDR3nt: TGTGCCAGTAGTCTCGGATACGAGCAGTACTTC
d_gene: -
v_gene: TRBV19
abundance: few
j_gene: TRBJ2-7

CDR3aa: CASSSGQGAYNEQFF
CDR3nt: TGTGCCAGCAGTTCTGGACAGGGGGCCTACAATGAGCAGTTCTTC
d_gene: TRBD1
v_gene: TRBV27
abundance: -
j_gene: TRBJ2-1

CDR3aa: CASTPLEAASYEQYF
CDR3nt: TGTGCCAGCACCCCTCTTGAGGCCGCCTCCTACGAGCAGTACTTC
d_gene: -
v_gene: TRBV7-9
abundance: -
j_gene: TRBJ2-7

CDR3aa: CATQPPWGVHTDTQYF
CDR3nt: TGTGCCACCCAGCCACCATGGGGGGTTCACACAGATACGCAGTATTTT
d_gene: -
v_gene: TRBV7-9
abundance: -
j_gene: TRBJ2-3

CDR3aa: CASSPTNQGAEETQYF
CDR3nt: TGTGCCAGCAGCCCAACCAACCAGGGGGCGGAAGAGACCCAGTACTTC
d_gene: TRBD1
v_gene: TRBV7-9
abundance: -
j_gene: TRBJ2-5

CDR3aa: CASSPAASWEGFYEQYF
CDR3nt: TGTGCCAGCAGCCCAGCGGCGTCGTGGGAGGGCTTTTACGAGCAGTACTTC
d_gene: TRBD2
v_gene: TRBV7-2
abundance: -
j_gene: TRBJ2-7

CDR3aa: CASSPTGAYEQYF
CDR3nt: TGTGCCAGCAGTCCGACGGGAGCCTACGAGCAGTACTTC
d_gene: -
v_gene: TRBV6-5
abundance: -
j_gene: TRBJ2-7

CDR3aa: CASSRGTGAYNEQFF
CDR3nt: TGTGCCAGCAGTAGGGGGACAGGGGCGTATAATGAGCAGTTCTTC
d_gene: TRBD1
v_gene: TRBV6-5
abundance: once
j_gene: TRBJ2-1

CDR3aa: CASSPKGPGQGYTGELFF
CDR3nt: TGCGCCAGCAGCCCTAAAGGACCGGGACAGGGATACACCGGGGAGCTGTTTTTT
d_gene: TRBD1
v_gene: TRBV4-1
abundance: -
j_gene: TRBJ2-2

CDR3aa: CSSAGLDRELGEQFF
CDR3nt: TGCAGCTCCGCTGGTTTGGACAGGGAATTGGGTGAGCAGTTCTTC
d_gene: TRBD1
v_gene: TRBV29-1
abundance: -
j_gene: TRBJ2-1

CDR3aa: CASSQGLDGLQRPQHF
CDR3nt: TGCGCCAGCAGCCAAGGACTGGACGGCTTACAGAGGCCCCAGCATTTT
d_gene: -
v_gene: TRBV4-3
abundance: -
j_gene: TRBJ1-5

CDR3aa: CASRKGTAEQYF
CDR3nt: TGTGCCAGCAGAAAGGGGACAGCCGAGCAGTACTTC
d_gene: TRBD1
v_gene: TRBV6-1
abundance: -
j_gene: TRBJ2-7

CDR3aa: CASQPSPMSSGNTIYF
CDR3nt: TGTGCCAGCCAACCAAGCCCAATGAGCTCTGGAAACACCATATATTTT
d_gene: -
v_gene: TRBV19
abundance: -
j_gene: TRBJ1-3

CDR3aa: CASSLVISGNTIYF
CDR3nt: TGTGCCAGCAGCTTAGTGATTTCTGGAAACACCATATATTTT
d_gene: -
v_gene: TRBV11-2
abundance: -
j_gene: TRBJ1-3

CDR3aa: CASSRGSLTGGGEQFF
CDR3nt: TGTGCCAGCAGCCGCGGGAGTCTGACGGGCGGGGGTGAGCAGTTCTTC
d_gene: TRBD2
v_gene: TRBV7-9
abundance: -
j_gene: TRBJ2-1

CDR3aa: CSAVGQGSSYEQYF
CDR3nt: TGCAGCGCTGTCGGACAGGGGAGCTCCTACGAGCAGTACTTC
d_gene: TRBD1
v_gene: TRBV29-1
abundance: -
j_gene: TRBJ2-7

CDR3aa: CASSHLAGEDHEQYF
CDR3nt: TGTGCCAGCAGCCATCTCGCGGGAGAGGACCACGAGCAGTACTTC
d_gene: TRBD2
v_gene: TRBV7-6
abundance: -
j_gene: TRBJ2-7

CDR3aa: CASSSGIMAFF
CDR3nt: TGTGCCAGCAGCTCAGGGATTATGGCTTTCTTT
d_gene: -
v_gene: TRBV7-9
abundance: -
j_gene: TRBJ1-1

CDR3aa: CASSASGGQGGYTF
CDR3nt: TGTGCCAGCAGCGCTTCGGGCGGGCAGGGTGGCTACACCTTC
d_gene: -
v_gene: TRBV7-9
abundance: -
j_gene: TRBJ1-2

CDR3aa: CASSVEGLASYEQYF
CDR3nt: TGTGCCAGCAGCGTAGAGGGACTAGCGAGCTACGAGCAGTACTTC
d_gene: TRBD2
v_gene: TRBV9
abundance: -
j_gene: TRBJ2-7

CDR3aa: CAWNSGTFSTDTQYF
CDR3nt: TGTGCCTGGAACTCTGGGACTTTTAGCACAGATACGCAGTATTTT
d_gene: -
v_gene: TRBV30
abundance: -
j_gene: TRBJ2-3